The 29 T cell receptor beta chains below come from one sample, sequenced in a study of blood T cell repertoires in COVID-19. Profiling relied on immunoSEQ multiplex PCR, and the TCRdb table lists in-frame clones only, not all of them. The table includes under 250,000 clones, approximately 82% detected once. The sample was peripheral blood. The receptors shown here come from a woman aged 70-85 years with active or convalescent COVID-19.

The rearrangement links TRBV7-9 to TRBJ2-3, with 10 bases identical to TRBD2. This CDR3 is 16 amino acids long. Germline V gene sequence: CDR1 SEHNR, CDR2 FQNEAQ (reference sequence). J lost 1 base, V lost 2 bases, and 3 bases had no gene match. The CDR3 DNA sequence: TGTGCCAGCAGCTTACTAGCGGGAGCCCGCACAGATACGCAGTATTTT. Encoded protein: CASSLLAGARTDTQYF.

The rearrangement uses TRBV3-1 (or the pseudogene TRBV3-2) and TRBJ2-3, with TRBD2 identical over 8 bases. CDR1 is LGHDT and CDR2 is YNNKEL in the germline V gene (reference sequence). J lost 0 bases, V lost 0 bases, and 17 bases had no gene match. The CDR3 has 21 residues. CDR3 DNA: TGTGCCAGCAGCCAAGATCGGCTGCGGGGGGTAAATGTTCCTAGCACAGATACGCAGTATTTT. Translated, it gives CASSQDRLRGVNVPSTDTQYF.

The chain uses TRBV5-1 and TRBJ1-1; a weak D match, TRBD1 (6 bases). Trimming stripped 4 bases from V and 5 bases from J, with 15 bases between. The germline CDR1 and CDR2 sequences are SGHRS and YFSETQ. This CDR3 region has 14 residues. CDR3 sequence reads: CASSTLLQGTEAFF. The CDR3 coding sequence is TGCGCCAGCAGCACGTTACTACAGGGAACTGAAGCTTTCTTT. The full variable domain, in which reference TRBV5-1 and TRBJ1-1 provide the parts outside the CDR3, is KAGVTQTPRYLIKTRGQQVTLSCSPISGHRSVSWYQQTPGQGLQFLFEYFSETQRNKGNFPGRFSGRQFSNSRSEMNVSTLELGDSALYLCASSTLLQGTEAFFGQGTRLTVV.

The chain links TRBV7-2 to TRBJ1-6; D is unresolved. CDR1 SGHTA and CDR2 FQGNSA come from the germline V gene. V was pared by 3 bases and J by 9 bases, with 6 bases between. The CDR3 consists of 12 residues. For the CDR3, the DNA is TGTGCCAGCAGCTTGCCGGGTTCACCCCTCCACTTT. This codes for CASSLPGSPLHF.

This clone was observed once. V gene TRBV5-4 combines with J gene TRBJ2-3; 11 positions match TRBD2. J was trimmed by 0 bases and V by 3 bases; bases with no gene match: 3. Germline V lookup: CDR1 SGHNT, CDR2 YYREEE (reference sequence). CDR3 size: 16 residues. The CDR3 reads CASSSTSGTSTDTQYF. As DNA, the CDR3 is TGTGCCAGCAGCTCGACTAGCGGGACTAGCACAGATACGCAGTATTTT.

Note on this clone: This same CDR3 is encoded by further DNA sequences in the sample. The rearrangement uses TRBV9 and TRBJ2-5; TRBD2 agrees at 16 bases. The CDR3 is 16 amino acids. V shed 0 bases and J 5 bases; nucleotides not matched to a gene: 1. Germline assignment: CDR1 SGDLS and CDR2 YYNGEE. Here the CDR3 reads CASSVGGLAGGETQYF. DNA for the CDR3: TGTGCCAGCAGCGTAGGGGGACTAGCGGGAGGGGAGACCCAGTACTTC.

V is TRBV7-9 and J is TRBJ1-6; TRBD1 might be the D (6 bases). Per the germline V gene, CDR1 is SEHNR and CDR2 is FQNEAQ (reference sequence). The CDR3 consists of 14 residues. Trimming shortened V by 7 bases and J by 8 bases, and 15 bases separated the two germline ends. The CDR3 region is CASTLRGADSPLHF. As DNA, the CDR3 is TGTGCCAGCACCCTACGGGGGGCGGATTCACCCCTCCACTTT.

The chain uses TRBV29-1 and TRBJ2-6, with a possible D match to TRBD1 (5 bases). The CDR3 loop spans 14 amino acids. CDR1 and CDR2 (germline): SQVTM, ANQGSEA. Trimming removed 3 bases from V and 2 bases from J, with 8 bases in between. As DNA, the CDR3 is TGCAGCGTTGAGACAGATCCTGGGGCCAACGTCCTGACTTTC. It is translated as CSVETDPGANVLTF.

The J gene is TRBJ1-6, the V gene TRBV18; weak D call: TRBD1 (5 bases). V lost 1 base to trimming and J lost 3 bases, with 7 bases between them. The CDR3 totals 15 residues. CDR1 KGHSH and CDR2 LQKENI come from the germline V gene. The CDR3 coding sequence is TGTGCCAGCTCACCACAGGACATCTATAATTCACCCCTCCACTTT. Amino acids: CASSPQDIYNSPLHF. Full variable domain (remainder filled in from reference TRBV18 and TRBJ1-6): NAGVMQNPRHLVRRRGQEARLRCSPMKGHSHVYWYRQLPEEGLKFMVYLQKENIIDESGMPKERFSAEFPKEGPSILRIQQVVRGDSAAYFCASSPQDIYNSPLHFGNGTRLTVT.

This sequence joins TRBV5-1 and TRBJ2-1, with 7 positions matching TRBD1. The germline V gene encodes CDR1 SGHRS and CDR2 YFSETQ. V dropped 3 bases and J dropped 5; count of bases not matched to a gene: 5. This CDR3 is built from 14 residues. CDR3 protein: CASSSGTVHNEQFF. The CDR3 DNA is TGCGCCAGCAGCTCCGGGACAGTTCACAATGAGCAGTTCTTC.

As DNA, the CDR3 is TGTGCCAGCAGTGAGACAGGGGGCGACTATGGCTACACCTTC. This codes for CASSETGGDYGYTF. The chain uses TRBV2 and TRBJ1-2; 10 nucleotides agree with TRBD1. Germline CDR1 and CDR2: SNHLY and FYNNEI. V trimming: 3 bases; J trimming: 3 bases; junction bases outside the gene matches: 1. CDR3 length: 14 amino acids. Full variable domain (outside the CDR3, taken from reference TRBV2 and TRBJ1-2): EPEVTQTPSHQVTQMGQEVILRCVPISNHLYFYWYRQILGQKVEFLVSFYNNEISEKSEIFDDQFSVERPDGSNFTLKIRSTKLEDSAMYFCASSETGGDYGYTFGSGTRLTVV.

The chain has TRBV7-9 and TRBJ2-3, with a possible D match to TRBD2 (6 bases). The ends were cut back, 1 base at V and 2 bases at J, with 13 bases in the middle. CDR3 length: 16 amino acids. Germline V gene sequence: CDR1 SEHNR, CDR2 FQNEAQ (reference sequence). CDR3 region: CASSLEVAVLTDTQYF. The CDR3 DNA reads as TGTGCCAGCAGCTTAGAGGTAGCGGTCCTCACAGATACGCAGTATTTT.

The chain couples TRBV6-1 to TRBJ1-6; TRBD1 matches 7 bases. This CDR3 comprises 16 residues. Looked up from germline, CDR1 is MNHNS and CDR2 is SASEGT. V shed 4 bases and J 6 bases; nucleotides not matched to a gene: 9. This CDR3 reads CASSVVGTASNSPLHF. The CDR3 nucleotides read TGTGCCAGCAGTGTAGTAGGGACAGCCTCTAATTCACCCCTCCACTTT.

The chain has TRBV11-1 and TRBJ2-7; TRBD2 agrees at 11 bases. After removal of 5 bases from V and 0 bases from J, the junction contained 3 bases not matched to a gene. CDR3 length: 15 residues. Germline loops: CDR1 SGHAT, CDR2 FQDESV (reference sequence). The CDR3 DNA sequence: TGTGCCAGCAGCCCGGGACTAGCGGCCTCCTACGAGCAGTACTTC. Amino acids: CASSPGLAASYEQYF.

The V call is TRBV29-1, the J call TRBJ2-5, with D uncertain. Looked up from germline, CDR1 is SQVTM and CDR2 is ANQGSEA. The V end was cut by 5 bases, the J end by 5 bases, with 12 bases between. The CDR3 covers 12 residues. The CDR3 loop reads CSVRQDGETQYF. CDR3 DNA: TGCAGCGTTCGGCAGGATGGGGAGACCCAGTACTTC.

V is TRBV10-2 and J is TRBJ1-2, with 10 bases fitting TRBD1. CDR1 and CDR2 from the germline V gene are WSHSY and SAAADI. Trimming cost V 4 bases and J 4 bases; bases outside gene matches: 3. The CDR3 totals 14 residues. CDR3: CASSGTGGLYGYTF. Here the CDR3 DNA reads TGCGCCAGCAGTGGGACAGGGGGGCTCTATGGCTACACCTTC.

The CDR3 spells CASSPGARETQYF. The CDR3 DNA is TGCGCCAGCAGCCCAGGGGCCAGGGAGACCCAGTACTTC. The chain combines TRBV5-1 with TRBJ2-5, with a tentative D call TRBD1 (6 bases). Deletions cut 4 bases from V and 5 bases from J, with 12 bases between. The CDR3 loop spans 13 amino acids. Germline V gene sequence: CDR1 SGHRS, CDR2 YFSETQ.

V is TRBV28 and J is TRBJ1-1, with D perhaps matching TRBD1 (5 bases). The germline V and J ends were trimmed by 3 bases and 3 bases, with 11 bases remaining between them. The V gene's germline CDR1 is MDHEN and CDR2 SYDVKM. The CDR3 is 14 amino acids. The CDR3 DNA is TGTGCCAGCAGTTTCCCCTGGGGGGACACTGAAGCTTTCTTT. Its translation is CASSFPWGDTEAFF.

This clone was seen only once. J is TRBJ2-3 and V is TRBV7-9; a possible D gene is TRBD2 (5 bases). CDR3 length: 15 residues. Trimming removed 3 bases at V and 1 base at J, with 11 bases between. From germline, CDR1 is SEHNR and CDR2 FQNEAQ (reference sequence). The CDR3 is CASSFLGEGTDTQYF. Written as DNA, the CDR3 is TGTGCCAGCAGCTTTTTGGGAGAGGGCACAGATACGCAGTATTTT.

This clone was detected only a few times. The chain is built from TRBV10-2 and TRBJ2-3; 7 positions match TRBD2. From germline, CDR1 is WSHSY and CDR2 SAAADI. V shed 6 bases, J shed 1 base, and the junction held 4 bases outside the gene matches. The CDR3 has 14 residues. Here the CDR3 DNA reads TGCGCCAGCAGGGGACTACCCCGCACAGATACGCAGTATTTT. Translating it yields CASRGLPRTDTQYF.

The V gene is TRBV29-1, the J gene TRBJ2-5; perhaps TRBD2 as D (5 bases). Germline V gene data show CDR1 as SQVTM and CDR2 as ANQGSEA. V lost 0 bases and J 5 bases, leaving 13 bases between the germline ends. This CDR3 spans 14 amino acids. The CDR3, as DNA: TGCAGCGTTGAAGATGAGGGCCTCGCGGAGACCCAGTACTTC. This gives the protein CSVEDEGLAETQYF.

CDR3 nucleotide sequence: TGTGCCTGGAGTGAGAGCCCGGAGACCCAGTACTTC. Its protein is CAWSESPETQYF. The genes are TRBV30 and TRBJ2-5; D is undetermined. Trimming removed 1 base at V and 5 bases at J, with 8 bases between. The length of the CDR3 is 12 residues. Germline-derived CDR1 and CDR2 are GTSNPN and SVGIG (reference sequence).

In DNA, the CDR3 is TGTGCCAGCAGTAGTCAAACCGGGACAGGGAATCCCCAGTACTTC. It translates to CASSSQTGTGNPQYF. The rearrangement links TRBV28 to TRBJ2-5, with 9 bases matching TRBD1. CDR3 size: 15 residues. Trimming removed 5 bases from V and 9 bases from J; junction bases left unmatched: 13. Germline V lookup: CDR1 MDHEN, CDR2 SYDVKM. Full variable domain (outside the CDR3, taken from reference TRBV28 and TRBJ2-5): DVKVTQSSRYLVKRTGEKVFLECVQDMDHENMFWYRQDPGLGLRLIYFSYDVKMKEKGDIPEGYSVSREKKERFSLILESASTNQTSMYLCASSSQTGTGNPQYFGPGTRLLVL.

V gene TRBV19 combines with J gene TRBJ1-5; TRBD1 agrees at 8 bases. Unmatched junction bases numbered 5, after V lost 8 bases and J lost 5 bases. This CDR3 comprises 13 residues. Germline values: CDR1 LNHDA, CDR2 SQIVND (reference sequence). DNA of the CDR3: TGTGCCAGTGCGCAGGGGGCTTATCAGCCCCAGCATTTT. Amino acids: CASAQGAYQPQHF.

V is TRBV11-3 and J is TRBJ2-1, with D possibly TRBD1 on 6 matching bases. Germline V gene sequence: CDR1 SGHNT, CDR2 YENEEA. V was clipped by 5 bases and J by 10 bases, with 15 bases between them. CDR3 length: 13 residues. CDR3 DNA sequence: TGTGCCAGCAGCAAGGGGGACGTTGGCGAGCAGTTCTTC. Translation: CASSKGDVGEQFF.

The V gene is TRBV3-1 (or the pseudogene TRBV3-2), the J gene TRBJ2-3; D gene unclear. CDR3 size: 14 residues. V was trimmed by 5 bases and J by 0 bases, leaving 9 bases between them. The V gene's germline CDR1 is LGHDT and CDR2 YNNKEL (reference sequence). CDR3 loop: CASSYTSSTDTQYF. The CDR3, as DNA: TGTGCCAGCAGCTACACCTCTAGCACAGATACGCAGTATTTT.

DNA for the CDR3: TGCAGCGTTGCGCCAGGGTTAGCTGAAGCTTTCTTT. This encodes CSVAPGLAEAFF. The chain carries TRBV29-1 and TRBJ1-1, with D possibly TRBD1 on 5 matching bases. The CDR3 sequence is 12 residues long. V gave up 4 bases and J gave up 6 bases, with 12 bases separating them. Germline CDR1 reads SQVTM; CDR2 reads ANQGSEA.

The rearrangement uses TRBV15 and TRBJ2-7; a weak D match, TRBD2 (6 bases). Trimming shortened V by 0 bases and J by 7 bases, and 10 bases separated the two germline ends. The germline V gene has CDR1 LNHNV and CDR2 YYDKDF (reference sequence). This CDR3 spans 13 amino acids. The CDR3 DNA follows: TGTGCCACCAGCAGAGATCCTGGGGGGGAGCAGTACTTC. It yields the protein CATSRDPGGEQYF.

The CDR3 region has the DNA TGTGCCAGCGGACAGCCCAATCAGCCCCAGCATTTT. The encoded protein is CASGQPNQPQHF. The V and J genes are TRBV2 and TRBJ1-5; weak D call: TRBD1 (6 bases). Germline-derived CDR1 and CDR2 are SNHLY and FYNNEI. Between the trimmed V and J ends, which lost 8 bases and 3 bases, there was a span of 8 bases. This CDR3 region has 12 residues. Drawing the rest from reference TRBV2 and TRBJ1-5, the complete variable domain is EPEVTQTPSHQVTQMGQEVILRCVPISNHLYFYWYRQILGQKVEFLVSFYNNEISEKSEIFDDQFSVERPDGSNFTLKIRSTKLEDSAMYFCASGQPNQPQHFGDGTRLSIL.